Listed below are T cell receptor beta chains from one sample, sequenced in a study of T cell responses to AZD1222 COVID-19 vaccine. Using immunoSEQ multiplex PCR, the repertoire was profiled, and TCRdb retains in-frame clones only, with some absent. The sample records around 160,000 clones, 93% being singletons. The material was peripheral blood, obtained on day 0 of AZD1222 vaccination. These receptors were taken from an adult in good health. Both conserved end residues are part of each CDR3. The order of the fields is V gene, J gene, CDR3 length, clone size, D gene, CDR3 DNA, CDR3 protein. The D gene is left open where the match is weak. Size tells how often a clone was seen (once, few, many) or the class of an expanded clone, and some rows leave it out.

>TRBV19|TRBJ2-3|17|-|-
TGTGCCAGTAGTATAGCGGCGAGGACGGGCACCACAGATACGCAGTATTTT
CASSIAARTGTTDTQYF
>TRBV11-2|TRBJ2-5|13|-|-
TGTGCCAGCAGCTTAGGCTATCAGGAGACCCAGTACTTC
CASSLGYQETQYF
>TRBV7-9|TRBJ2-3|13|-|-
TGTGCCAGCAGCTTAGTGGGGACAGATACGCAGTATTTT
CASSLVGTDTQYF
>TRBV7-3|TRBJ1-1|13|-|-
TGTGCCAGCAGCTTAACTTGGAATACTGAAGCTTTCTTT
CASSLTWNTEAFF
>TRBV11-2|TRBJ2-7|12|-|-
TGTGCCAGCAGCCAGATTTCCTACGAGCAGTACTTC
CASSQISYEQYF
>TRBV6-2/TRBV6-3|TRBJ2-7|14|-|-
TGTGCCAGCAGTTACTCGGGCGAGGTCCACGAGCAGTACTTC
CASSYSGEVHEQYF
>TRBV3-1/TRBV3-2|TRBJ2-7|12|-|-
TGTGCCAGCAGCCAAGCGATCCACGAGCAGTACTTC
CASSQAIHEQYF
>TRBV6-5|TRBJ1-6|15|-|TRBD1
TGTGCCAGCAGTTCCACGGGACAGGGGAATTCACCCCTCCACTTT
CASSSTGQGNSPLHF
>TRBV5-1|TRBJ2-2|15|-|TRBD1
TGCGCCAGCAGCCCTGGACAGGGAAACACCGGGGAGCTGTTTTTT
CASSPGQGNTGELFF
>TRBV6-4|TRBJ1-6|14|-|-
TGTGCCAGCAGCCCGGGGGGGCTGGATTCACCCCTCCACTTT
CASSPGGLDSPLHF
>TRBV6-1|TRBJ1-2|14|-|-
TGTGCCAGCAGTGAAGGGCGACAGGCCTATGGCTACACCTTC
CASSEGRQAYGYTF
>TRBV27|TRBJ2-1|16|-|TRBD2
TGTGCCAGCAGTCCCTCAGCGGGAGGGCCGGGCAATGAGCAGTTCTTC
CASSPSAGGPGNEQFF
>TRBV27|TRBJ1-5|14|-|-
TGTGCCAGCAGTTTGAGGGATAGCAATCAGCCCCAGCATTTT
CASSLRDSNQPQHF
>TRBV19|TRBJ1-3|19|-|-
TGTGCCAGTAGTCCAATAGGGGGAGTCGACTTATACTCTGGAAACACCATATATTTT
CASSPIGGVDLYSGNTIYF
>TRBV6-5|TRBJ1-1|15|once|TRBD1
TGTGCCAGCAGACGGGGGACAGGACCGAACACTGAAGCTTTCTTT
CASRRGTGPNTEAFF
>TRBV7-9|TRBJ1-3|14|-|TRBD1
TGTGCCATCAGACAGGGGAGTAGTAGAAACACCATATATTTT
CAIRQGSSRNTIYF
>TRBV4-1|TRBJ1-5|15|-|-
TGCGCCAGCAGCTCACAGGGAGGTAACAATCAGCCCCAGCATTTT
CASSSQGGNNQPQHF
>TRBV6-1|TRBJ1-4|15|-|-
TGTGCCAGCAGTGACCACCGAGGATTCAATGAAAAACTGTTTTTT
CASSDHRGFNEKLFF
>TRBV7-3|TRBJ1-1|13|-|-
TGTGCCAGCAGCAAGCAGGCAGACACTGAAGCTTTCTTT
CASSKQADTEAFF
>TRBV19|TRBJ1-1|13|-|-
TGTGCCACCCGGGACACGATGAACACTGAAGCTTTCTTT
CATRDTMNTEAFF
>TRBV14|TRBJ1-1|18|-|TRBD1
TGTGCCAGCAGCCCCCATGGGAGGGGGCTGGTGAGAAAAACTGAAGCTTTCTTT
CASSPHGRGLVRKTEAFF
>TRBV5-1|TRBJ1-2|14|-|-
TGCGCCAGCAGCTTGGGTTCCCAGGGAGGCGGCTACACCTTC
CASSLGSQGGGYTF
>TRBV6-1|TRBJ1-3|16|-|-
TGTGCCAGCAGTGAAAGACACAGGTCGGGTGGAAACACCATATATTTT
CASSERHRSGGNTIYF
>TRBV30|TRBJ1-1|15|-|TRBD1
TGTGCCTGGGCCGGGACAGTTTTCATGAACACTGAAGCTTTCTTT
CAWAGTVFMNTEAFF
>TRBV27|TRBJ2-5|11|-|-
TGTGCCAGCAGTATCGGGGAGACCCAGTACTTC
CASSIGETQYF
>TRBV6-5|TRBJ1-1|16|-|TRBD1
TGTGCCAGCAGTTACTCAAGGGACAGGACCAACACTGAAGCTTTCTTT
CASSYSRDRTNTEAFF
>TRBV6-5|TRBJ2-3|14|-|-
TGTGCCAGCGGTTCGGGAGCCAGCACAGATACGCAGTATTTT
CASGSGASTDTQYF
>TRBV18|TRBJ2-5|13|-|-
TGTGCCAGCTCACCCCCGACCGGGGAGACCCAGTACTTC
CASSPPTGETQYF
>TRBV6-5|TRBJ1-6|13|-|-
TGTGCCAGCACTACGATTGGGGATTCACCCCTCCACTTT
CASTTIGDSPLHF
>TRBV10-3|TRBJ1-1|14|once|TRBD1
TGTGCCATCAGTGAGCCACAGGGGCTAACTGAAGCTTTCTTT
CAISEPQGLTEAFF
>TRBV6-1|TRBJ2-7|15|-|TRBD2
TGTGCCAGCAGTGATCTCAGCGGGGGGGGAGGTGAGGTGTACTTC
CASSDLSGGGGEVYF
>TRBV5-1|TRBJ1-1|14|-|-
TGCGCCAGCAGCTTGGTGGGGGAAATCACTGAAGCTTTCTTT
CASSLVGEITEAFF
>TRBV12-3/TRBV12-4|TRBJ1-5|13|once|-
TGTGCCAGCAGTTTACTTGAGGGTCAGCCCCAGCATTTT
CASSLLEGQPQHF
>TRBV7-9|TRBJ2-2|15|-|-
TGTGCCAGCAGCACAAGACCCCTTCACACCGGGGAGCTGTTTTTT
CASSTRPLHTGELFF
>TRBV6-5|TRBJ1-1|15|-|-
TGTGCCAGCAGTTACTCGAACAGGGTGAACACTGAAGCTTTCTTT
CASSYSNRVNTEAFF
>TRBV29-1|TRBJ1-1|13|once|TRBD1
TGCAGCGTTGTCGGACAGGCGAACACTGAAGCTTTCTTT
CSVVGQANTEAFF
>TRBV6-6|TRBJ2-1|14|-|-
TGTGCCAGCAGTTACTCGGGACTTCGCAATGAGCAGTTCTTC
CASSYSGLRNEQFF
>TRBV6-6|TRBJ1-2|14|-|-
TGTGCCAGCAGTTATGGCGGTTCTAACTATGGCTACACCTTC
CASSYGGSNYGYTF
>TRBV7-8|TRBJ1-5|16|-|TRBD1
TGTGCCAGCAGCAAAGACAGGGCTTATAGCAATCAGCCCCAGCATTTT
CASSKDRAYSNQPQHF
>TRBV7-9|TRBJ2-4|14|-|-
TGTGCCAGCAGCTCCAGGGGATCCAAAAACATTCAGTACTTC
CASSSRGSKNIQYF
>TRBV5-1|TRBJ2-7|15|-|TRBD2
TGCGCCAGCAGCTTGGGGGCTAGCGGGAGTTACGAGCAGTACTTC
CASSLGASGSYEQYF
>TRBV10-3|TRBJ1-4|14|-|TRBD1
TGTGCCACACGGACAGGGGCAACTAATGAAAAACTGTTTTTT
CATRTGATNEKLFF
>TRBV29-1|TRBJ1-2|12|once|-
TGCAGCGGGGAAGATCAGGGAAAGGGCTACACCTTC
CSGEDQGKGYTF
>TRBV5-4|TRBJ2-3|13|once|-
TGTGCCAGCAGCTTAACTAGCACAGATACGCAGTATTTT
CASSLTSTDTQYF
>TRBV7-6|TRBJ2-5|14|-|TRBD2
TGTGCCAGCAGTTATCGACTAGCGGGGGAGACCCAGTACTTC
CASSYRLAGETQYF
>TRBV6-5|TRBJ1-1|13|-|-
TGTGCCAGCAAGTGGGTGGGCAACACTGAAGCTTTCTTT
CASKWVGNTEAFF
>TRBV6-4|TRBJ1-1|12|-|-
TGTGCCACCCGGGGTTTAAACACTGAAGCTTTCTTT
CATRGLNTEAFF
>TRBV11-2|TRBJ2-7|17|-|TRBD1
TGTGCCAGCAGCCCGATTAACCGACAGGGGGCGCGGTACGAGCAGTACTTC
CASSPINRQGARYEQYF
>TRBV11-2|TRBJ2-7|12|-|-
TGTGCCAGCAGCCCCGTAGGGTACGAGCAGTACTTC
CASSPVGYEQYF
>TRBV18|TRBJ1-1|15|-|-
TGTGCCAGCTCACCACCGCGGTATTTGAACACTGAAGCTTTCTTT
CASSPPRYLNTEAFF
>TRBV7-8|TRBJ1-1|16|-|-
TGTGCCAGCAGCCGAACGCGGACAGCGGTGAACACTGAAGCTTTCTTT
CASSRTRTAVNTEAFF
>TRBV6-6|TRBJ1-5|14|-|-
TGTGCCAGCACCCAGACAGATAGCAATCAGCCCCAGCATTTT
CASTQTDSNQPQHF
>TRBV5-6|TRBJ2-1|18|-|TRBD2
TGTGCCAGCAGCAGTACCCGTAGCGGGGCTACTACCTACAATGAGCAGTTCTTC
CASSSTRSGATTYNEQFF
>TRBV19|TRBJ1-5|14|-|-
TGTGCCAGTGCTCGGGACTTTAGCAATCAGCCCCAGCATTTT
CASARDFSNQPQHF
>TRBV19|TRBJ2-5|16|-|TRBD1
TGTGCCAGTAGTATCAGTAGGGGGCCGCGACAAGAGACCCAGTACTTC
CASSISRGPRQETQYF
>TRBV18|TRBJ1-4|13|once|-
TGTGCCAGCTCGTCCTCCTTAAATGAAAAACTGTTTTTT
CASSSSLNEKLFF
>TRBV7-9|TRBJ1-6|13|once|-
TGTGCCAGCAGCTATGGGCTATATTCACCCCTCCACTTT
CASSYGLYSPLHF